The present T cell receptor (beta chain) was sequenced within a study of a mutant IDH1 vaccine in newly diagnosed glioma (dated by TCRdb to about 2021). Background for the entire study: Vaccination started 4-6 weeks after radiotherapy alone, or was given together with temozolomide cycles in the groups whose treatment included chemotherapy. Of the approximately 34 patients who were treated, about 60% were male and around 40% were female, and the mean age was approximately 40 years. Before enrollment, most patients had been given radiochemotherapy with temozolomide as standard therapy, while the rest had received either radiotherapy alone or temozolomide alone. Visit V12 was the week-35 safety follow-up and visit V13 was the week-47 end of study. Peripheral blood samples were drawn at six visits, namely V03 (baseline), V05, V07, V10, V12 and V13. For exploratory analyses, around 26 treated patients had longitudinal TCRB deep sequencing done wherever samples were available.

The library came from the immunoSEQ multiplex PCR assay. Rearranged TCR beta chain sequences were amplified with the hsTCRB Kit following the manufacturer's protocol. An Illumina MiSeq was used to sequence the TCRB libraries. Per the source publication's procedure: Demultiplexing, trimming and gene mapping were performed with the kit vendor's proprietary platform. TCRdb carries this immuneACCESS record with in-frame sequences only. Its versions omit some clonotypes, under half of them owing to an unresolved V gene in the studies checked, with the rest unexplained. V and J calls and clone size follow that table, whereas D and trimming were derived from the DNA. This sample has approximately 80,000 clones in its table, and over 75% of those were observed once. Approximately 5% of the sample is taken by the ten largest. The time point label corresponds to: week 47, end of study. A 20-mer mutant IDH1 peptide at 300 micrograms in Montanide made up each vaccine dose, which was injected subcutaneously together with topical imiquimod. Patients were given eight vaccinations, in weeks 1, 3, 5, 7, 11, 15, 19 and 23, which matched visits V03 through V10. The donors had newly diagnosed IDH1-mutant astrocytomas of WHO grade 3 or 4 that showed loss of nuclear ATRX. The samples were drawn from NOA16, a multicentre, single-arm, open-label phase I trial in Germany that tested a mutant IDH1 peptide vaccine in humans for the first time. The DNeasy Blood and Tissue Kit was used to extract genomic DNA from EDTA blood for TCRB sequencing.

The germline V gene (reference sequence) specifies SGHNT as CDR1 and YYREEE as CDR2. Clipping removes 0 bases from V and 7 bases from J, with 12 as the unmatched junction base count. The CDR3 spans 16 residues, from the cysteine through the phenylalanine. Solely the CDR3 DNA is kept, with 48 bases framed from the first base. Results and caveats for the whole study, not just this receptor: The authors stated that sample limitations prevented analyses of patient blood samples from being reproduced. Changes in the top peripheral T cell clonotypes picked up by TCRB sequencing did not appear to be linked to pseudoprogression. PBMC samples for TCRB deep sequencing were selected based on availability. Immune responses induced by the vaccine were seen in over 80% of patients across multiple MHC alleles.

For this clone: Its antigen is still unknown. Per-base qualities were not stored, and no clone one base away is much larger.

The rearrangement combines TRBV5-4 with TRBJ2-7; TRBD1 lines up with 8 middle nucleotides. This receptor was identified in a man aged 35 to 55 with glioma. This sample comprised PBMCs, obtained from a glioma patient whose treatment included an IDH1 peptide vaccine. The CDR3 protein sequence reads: CASSLVGTGPKGEQYF. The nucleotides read TGTGCCAGCAGCTTGGTCGGGACAGGCCCCAAAGGGGAGCAGTACTTC.